This TCR beta chain emerged from a study of T cell responses to AZD1222 COVID-19 vaccine. General study results and limits: Close to half of spike-specific TCRs reportedly recognize unmutated variant regions. Mapped onto spike, vaccine-associated CD4 TCRs spanned it and were dominant at 160-218 and 743-854. Seropositivity was recorded at baseline in only a handful of AZD1222 recipients. Clonal diversity was possibly underestimated; the donors were predominantly white British and more often female.

Trimming removed 2 bases from V and 5 bases from J, with 15 bases in between. The length of the CDR3 is 15 residues. CDR1 and CDR2 from the germline V gene are MNHEY and SMNVEV (reference sequence). Clones were read by immunoSEQ multiplex PCR, and TCRdb kept only the in-frame ones, dropping some. The sample lists about 74,000 clones, more than 80% occurring once. This clone was seen once. No antigen is known for it. The chain combines TRBV27 with TRBJ2-5; TRBD2 might be the D (7 bases). The sequence came from an adult in good health. The sequencing used peripheral blood, collected on day 0 of AZD1222 vaccination. The CDR3 reads CASSLGGGALETQYF. DNA of the CDR3: TGTGCCAGCAGTTTAGGAGGGGGGGCGTTGGAGACCCAGTACTTC.